Listed here are 20 T cell receptor beta chains from one sample, sequenced in a study of shared clonotypes between healthy human individuals. Produced via immunoSEQ multiplex PCR; TCRdb's table is partial and in-frame only. The data show 490,000 or so clones, around 80% seen once. The sequenced material came from PBMCs. Every receptor here comes from a woman in her thirties or forties in good health. Some clones in this sample may be carry-over from other donors' samples.

The genes are TRBV6-1 and TRBJ1-1, with TRBD1 matching 8 bases. This CDR3 is 14 amino acids long. V shed 5 bases, J shed 1 base, and the junction held 3 bases outside the gene matches. Per germline, CDR1 MNHNS and CDR2 SASEGT. As DNA, the CDR3 is TGTGCCAGCAGTAACAGGGGGGGGAACACTGAAGCTTTCTTT. As protein: CASSNRGGNTEAFF.

The V gene is TRBV10-2, the J gene TRBJ1-4; D is unresolved. Looked up from germline, CDR1 is WSHSY and CDR2 is SAAADI. The length of the CDR3 is 14 residues. Trimming shortened V by 6 bases and J by 5 bases, and 13 bases separated the two germline ends. The CDR3 DNA reads as TGCGCCAGCAGAGACACAGAGAGGAATGAAAAACTGTTTTTT. It is translated as CASRDTERNEKLFF.

V is TRBV28 and J is TRBJ2-1; 9 bases align to TRBD1. The CDR3 sequence is 15 residues long. Germline CDR1 and CDR2: MDHEN and SYDVKM. Germline trimming cut 4 bases from V and 6 bases from J; bases unmatched to any gene: 7. CDR3 sequence reads: CASSSTGTGTNEQFF. Here the CDR3 DNA reads TGTGCCAGCAGTTCCACCGGGACAGGGACCAATGAGCAGTTCTTC.

This chain uses TRBV5-3 with TRBJ2-7, with no clear D. TRBV5-3 is filed as an ORF, its function uncertain. Trimming pared 2 bases from V and 5 bases from J, leaving 5 bases between. This CDR3 contains 11 residues. DNA for the CDR3: TGTGCCAGAAGCTTTAGAAACGAGCAGTACTTC. As protein: CARSFRNEQYF.

This clone has only one observation. CDR3: CASSSTGPQHF. The CDR3 DNA is TGTGCCAGCAGCTCCACGGGGCCCCAGCATTTT. V usage is TRBV7-9 and J usage is TRBJ1-5, with D unclear. The CDR3 is made up of 11 amino acids. Germline-derived CDR1 and CDR2 are SEHNR and FQNEAQ (reference sequence). V lost 4 bases, J lost 9 bases, and 7 bases lay in between. The full variable domain, in which reference TRBV7-9 and TRBJ1-5 provide the parts outside the CDR3, is DTGVSQNPRHKITKRGQNVTFRCDPISEHNRLYWYRQTLGQGPEFLTYFQNEAQLEKSRLLSDRFSAERPKGSFSTLEIQRTEQGDSAMYLCASSSTGPQHFGDGTRLSIL.

The V gene is TRBV29-1, the J gene TRBJ2-7, with a weak D call TRBD1 (6 bases). This CDR3 region has 14 residues. V lost 7 bases and J 0 bases, leaving 16 bases between the germline ends. The V gene's germline CDR1 is SQVTM and CDR2 ANQGSEA. This CDR3 reads CSATDSRRSYEQYF. The CDR3 nucleotides read TGCAGCGCTACGGACAGCCGGCGCTCCTACGAGCAGTACTTC.

The chain carries TRBV6-5 and TRBJ1-2; D may be TRBD1 (6 bases). V was trimmed by 7 bases and J by 8 bases, leaving 20 bases between them. This CDR3 has 14 amino acids. The germline V gene encodes CDR1 MNHEY and CDR2 SVGAGI. CDR3 sequence reads: CASIPAGAAAGYTF. As DNA, the CDR3 is TGTGCCAGCATCCCCGCGGGGGCAGCGGCGGGCTACACCTTC.

The rearrangement uses TRBV5-1 and TRBJ2-7, with D possibly being TRBD1 or TRBD2 (5 bases each). Looked up from germline, CDR1 is SGHRS and CDR2 is YFSETQ. The length of the CDR3 is 14 residues. The V gene lost 0 bases and the J gene lost 4 bases, with 11 bases spanning the gap. This CDR3 reads CASSLGGTLYEQYF. Written as DNA, the CDR3 is TGCGCCAGCAGCTTGGGAGGGACCTTATACGAGCAGTACTTC.

The chain has TRBV30 and TRBJ1-2; tentative D call: TRBD1 (6 bases). The CDR3 has 13 amino acids. Trimming removed 0 bases from V and 10 bases from J, with 15 bases in between. The germline V gene has CDR1 GTSNPN and CDR2 SVGIG (reference sequence). The CDR3 protein is CAWSVGGRVVYTF. In DNA form, the CDR3 reads TGTGCCTGGAGTGTAGGGGGGCGCGTAGTCTACACCTTC.

The chain uses TRBV5-1 and TRBJ2-6; D uncertain. Deletions cut 4 bases from V and 2 bases from J, with 10 bases between. CDR1 is SGHRS and CDR2 is YFSETQ in the germline V gene. The CDR3 has 15 residues. The CDR3 nucleotides read TGCGCCAGCAGCCCGGACCCGGCTGGGGCCAACGTCCTGACTTTC. Protein product: CASSPDPAGANVLTF.

CDR3 loop: CAISEGLGENAKNIQYF. The CDR3 DNA reads TGTGCCATCAGTGAGGGCCTCGGGGAGAATGCCAAAAACATTCAGTACTTC. The J gene is TRBJ2-4, the V gene TRBV10-3; D may be TRBD2 (5 bases). V lost 2 bases and J 1 base, leaving 15 bases between the germline ends. The CDR3 contains 17 residues. Per the germline V gene, CDR1 is ENHRY and CDR2 is SYGVKD.

This clone showed up many times. The chain links TRBV7-2 to TRBJ1-3, with TRBD1 identical over 9 bases. CDR1 and CDR2 (germline): SGHTA, FQGNSA. J lost 2 bases, V lost 4 bases, and 3 bases had no gene match. CDR3 length: 15 residues. CDR3 nucleotides: TGTGCCAGCAGCTCTCGGACAGGGGCTGGAAACACCATATATTTT. Encoded protein: CASSSRTGAGNTIYF.

This rearrangement joins TRBV7-9 to TRBJ2-1, with 9 nucleotides matching TRBD2. Germline loops: CDR1 SEHNR, CDR2 FQNEAQ (reference sequence). This CDR3 region has 15 residues. The V and J ends lost 1 base and 4 bases, in that order; junction bases with no gene match: 2. In nucleotides, the CDR3 is TGTGCCAGCAGCTTAGTGCTAGCGGGATACAATGAGCAGTTCTTC. Translated: CASSLVLAGYNEQFF.

V gene TRBV5-1 combines with J gene TRBJ2-2, with a tentative D call TRBD1 (5 bases). The CDR3 contains 15 residues. Germline assignment: CDR1 SGHRS and CDR2 YFSETQ. The V end lost 4 bases, the J end lost 1 base, and 11 bases lay between the germline ends. CDR3 loop: CASSLGHRNTGELFF. CDR3 bases: TGCGCCAGCAGCCTCGGACATAGGAACACCGGGGAGCTGTTTTTT. The variable domain in full, with the rest retrieved from reference TRBV5-1 and TRBJ2-2, is KAGVTQTPRYLIKTRGQQVTLSCSPISGHRSVSWYQQTPGQGLQFLFEYFSETQRNKGNFPGRFSGRQFSNSRSEMNVSTLELGDSALYLCASSLGHRNTGELFFGEGSRLTVL.

As to this clone: A far larger clone is off by one base, so a read error is likely. The identical CDR3 is also encoded by other nucleotide sequences in the sample. The chain has TRBV6-4 and TRBJ2-3, with 10 nucleotides matching TRBD2. The CDR3 is made up of 15 amino acids. The germline gives CDR1 MRHNA, CDR2 SNTAGT. V was clipped by 4 bases and J by 3 bases; unmatched bases: 4. The CDR3: CASSALAGETDTQYF. CDR3 in DNA: TGTGCCAGCAGTGCTCTAGCGGGAGAAACAGATACGCAGTATTTT.

The rearrangement joins TRBV5-1 to TRBJ2-7; D might be TRBD1 (6 bases). The CDR3 runs to 14 residues. Looked up from germline, CDR1 is SGHRS and CDR2 is YFSETQ. Between the trimmed V and J ends, which lost 3 bases and 4 bases, there was a span of 14 bases. The CDR3, as DNA: TGCGCCAGCAGCTCCCACAGGGTGGGGTACGAGCAGTACTTC. Its translation is CASSSHRVGYEQYF.

This sequence joins TRBV5-4 and TRBJ2-1, with 7 bases that match TRBD1. The CDR3 is 16 residues long. Germline V gene data show CDR1 as SGHNT and CDR2 as YYREEE (reference sequence). V was pared by 0 bases and J by 2 bases, with 5 bases of the junction left unmatched. The CDR3 DNA is TGTGCCAGCAGCTTGGCAGGGGGTAACACCTACAATGAGCAGTTCTTC. As protein: CASSLAGGNTYNEQFF.

In its sample, this clone was seen once. The chain uses TRBV2 and TRBJ2-6; 9 positions match TRBD1. CDR3 size: 17 residues. With 4 bases clipped from V and 5 bases from J, the junction kept 9 bases outside the gene matches. From germline, CDR1 is SNHLY and CDR2 FYNNEI. DNA for the CDR3: TGTGCCAGCAGTGGGGGAACAGGGGGCGCGTGGGCCAACGTCCTGACTTTC. This translates into CASSGGTGGAWANVLTF.

The J gene is TRBJ2-5, the V gene TRBV6-1, with 11 nucleotides matching TRBD2. Germline V CDR1 and CDR2: MNHNS, SASEGT. J lost 5 bases, V lost 3 bases, and 8 bases had no gene match. CDR3 length: 16 residues. The CDR3 spells CASSDQLAGVGETQYF. For the CDR3, the DNA is TGTGCCAGCAGTGACCAACTAGCGGGAGTGGGCGAGACCCAGTACTTC.

The rearrangement uses TRBV6-1 and TRBJ2-5; TRBD1 agrees at 7 bases. The germline V gene has CDR1 MNHNS and CDR2 SASEGT. Trimming removed 7 bases from V and 2 bases from J; junction bases left unmatched: 7. The CDR3 spans 14 residues. The CDR3 loop reads CASTMGQIQETQYF. In DNA form, the CDR3 reads TGTGCCAGCACCATGGGACAGATACAAGAGACCCAGTACTTC.